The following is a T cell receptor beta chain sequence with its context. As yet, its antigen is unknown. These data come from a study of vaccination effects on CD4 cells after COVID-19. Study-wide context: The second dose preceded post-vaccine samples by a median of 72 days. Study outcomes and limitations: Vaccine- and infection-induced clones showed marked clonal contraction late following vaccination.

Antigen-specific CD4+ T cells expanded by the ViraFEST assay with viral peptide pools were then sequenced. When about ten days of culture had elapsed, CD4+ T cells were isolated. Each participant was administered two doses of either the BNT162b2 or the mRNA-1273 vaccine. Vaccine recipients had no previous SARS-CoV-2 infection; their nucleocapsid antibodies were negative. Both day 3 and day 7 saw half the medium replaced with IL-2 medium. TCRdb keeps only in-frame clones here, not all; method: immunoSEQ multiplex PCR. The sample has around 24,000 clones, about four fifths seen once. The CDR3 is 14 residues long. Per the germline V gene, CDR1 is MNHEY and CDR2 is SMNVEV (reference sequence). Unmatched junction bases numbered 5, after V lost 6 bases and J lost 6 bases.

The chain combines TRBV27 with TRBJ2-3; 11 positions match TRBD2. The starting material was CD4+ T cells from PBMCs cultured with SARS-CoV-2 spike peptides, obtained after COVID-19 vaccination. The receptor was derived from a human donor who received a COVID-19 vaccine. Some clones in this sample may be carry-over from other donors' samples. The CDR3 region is CASREIAGGDTQYF. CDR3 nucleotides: TGTGCCAGCAGAGAAATAGCGGGGGGGGATACGCAGTATTTT.